These 20 T cell receptor beta chains came from one sample sequenced in a study of blood T cell repertoires in COVID-19 (dated by TCRdb to the early 2020s). The library was produced with the immunoSEQ multiplex PCR assay. This immuneACCESS table, as held by TCRdb, lists in-frame sequences with V and J called but not all clones. Of the missing ones, under half trace to an unresolved V gene in checked studies; the others have no known cause. Across this sample there are 100,000 to 150,000 clones, with around 88% seen only once. The ten largest clones add up to about 9.3% of the sample. The specimen was peripheral blood. The receptors stem from a man aged 45-60 years with acute or convalescent COVID-19.

V is TRBV19 and J is TRBJ1-4; 7 nucleotides match TRBD1. The CDR3 is 15 amino acids. CDR1 LNHDA and CDR2 SQIVND come from the germline V gene (reference sequence). V shed 5 bases, J shed 7 bases, and the junction held 10 bases outside the gene matches. Here the CDR3 DNA reads TGTGCCAGTAGTGCACTCACAGGGGTTAGTGAAAAACTGTTTTTT. Translation: CASSALTGVSEKLFF.

V and J are TRBV11-3 and TRBJ1-1, with D possibly being TRBD1 (5 bases). Germline CDR1 is SGHNT and CDR2 is YENEEA. The CDR3 runs 15 residues. Trimming removed 5 bases at V and 5 bases at J, with 18 bases between. Written as DNA, the CDR3 is TGTGCCAGCAGCCCCCATGGGGTGGAGGGGACTGAAGCTTTCTTT. Translated, it gives CASSPHGVEGTEAFF.

The chain couples TRBV7-2 to TRBJ2-5, with 8 bases aligning to TRBD2. This CDR3 contains 14 residues. Trimming removed 5 bases from V and 2 bases from J; junction bases left unmatched: 4. Germline loops: CDR1 SGHTA, CDR2 FQGNSA. The CDR3 bases are TGTGCCAGCAGCATTAGCGGGACGCAAGAGACCCAGTACTTC. It translates to CASSISGTQETQYF.

V usage is TRBV24-1 and J usage is TRBJ2-5, with D perhaps TRBD1 (6 bases). The CDR3 totals 13 residues. Trimming took 7 bases from V and 1 from J, leaving 9 bases between them. Germline loops: CDR1 KGHDR, CDR2 SFDVKD. As DNA, the CDR3 is TGTGCCACCAGCAGGGGACCCCAAGAGACCCAGTACTTC. It translates to CATSRGPQETQYF.

CDR3 amino acids: CASPRQVNSGNTIYF. In DNA form, the CDR3 reads TGCGCCAGCCCTCGACAGGTCAACTCTGGAAACACCATATATTTT. V gene TRBV10-2 combines with J gene TRBJ1-3; weak D call: TRBD1 (6 bases). Germline CDR1 and CDR2: WSHSY and SAAADI. The CDR3 loop spans 15 amino acids. The germline V and J ends were trimmed by 8 bases and 0 bases, with 14 bases remaining between them.

The V and J genes are TRBV5-6 and TRBJ1-1; TRBD1 aligns across 9 bases. V shed 3 bases and J 11 bases; nucleotides not matched to a gene: 8. The CDR3 is 13 amino acids. Germline-derived CDR1 and CDR2 are SGHDT and YYEEEE. CDR3 coding DNA: TGTGCCAGCAGCTCCGACAGGGGGGCTCGGGCTTTCTTT. This codes for CASSSDRGARAFF.

The rearrangement uses TRBV4-1 and TRBJ1-5; D perhaps matches TRBD1 (5 bases). CDR3 size: 17 residues. CDR1 MGHRA and CDR2 YSYEKL come from the germline V gene. V lost 2 bases and J lost 2, with 16 bases in between. CDR3 sequence (DNA): TGCGCCAGCAGCCAAAGGAACACAGGAGGGGGCAATCAGCCCCAGCATTTT. This sequence encodes CASSQRNTGGGNQPQHF.

This chain connects TRBV13 to TRBJ1-2; no clear D gene. Trimming removed 0 bases at V and 3 bases at J, with 11 bases between. Germline-derived CDR1 and CDR2 are PRHDT and FYEKMQ (reference sequence). The CDR3 is made up of 15 amino acids. CDR3 amino acids: CASSLGFGVDYGYTF. In nucleotides, the CDR3 is TGTGCCAGCAGCTTAGGTTTCGGGGTAGACTATGGCTACACCTTC.

The chain has TRBV6-5 and TRBJ1-2; D possibly corresponds to TRBD1 (5 bases). Germline-derived CDR1 and CDR2 are MNHEY and SVGAGI. V was clipped by 2 bases and J by 2 bases, with 12 bases between them. The CDR3 sequence is 15 residues long. The CDR3 loop reads CASSYPGQKNYGYTF. The CDR3 DNA is TGTGCCAGCAGTTACCCAGGACAAAAGAACTATGGCTACACCTTC.

In DNA, the CDR3 is TGTGCCAGCACGCAGGGGGCAATAACGGGGAACACTGAAGCTTTCTTT. Protein sequence: CASTQGAITGNTEAFF. The rearrangement uses TRBV6-6 and TRBJ1-1; 8 nucleotides match TRBD1. With V trimmed by 7 bases and J by 1 base, 11 bases remained unmatched. In germline, CDR1 is MNHNY, CDR2 SVGAGI (reference sequence). The CDR3 runs to 16 residues.

V usage is TRBV7-9 and J usage is TRBJ1-6, with D possibly matching TRBD1 (5 bases). V shed 5 bases and J shed 5 bases, with 19 bases lying between them. CDR1 SEHNR and CDR2 FQNEAQ come from the germline V gene (reference sequence). The CDR3 loop spans 17 amino acids. The CDR3 here is CASSGDRTQINNSPLHF. Here the CDR3 DNA reads TGTGCCAGCAGCGGTGACAGAACCCAAATAAATAATTCACCCCTCCACTTT.

This clone was picked up one time. The chain couples TRBV7-9 to TRBJ1-6; tentative D call: TRBD1 (5 bases). This CDR3 spans 13 amino acids. Germline V gene lookup returns CDR1 SEHNR and CDR2 FQNEAQ (reference sequence). The ends were cut back, 5 bases at V and 8 bases at J, with 10 bases in the middle. This CDR3 is CASSTLTDSPLHF. The CDR3 nucleotides are TGTGCCAGCAGCACCTTGACAGATTCACCCCTCCACTTT.

The chain combines TRBV5-1 with TRBJ2-7; 9 bases are a match to TRBD1. Germline assignment: CDR1 SGHRS and CDR2 YFSETQ. The V gene end was trimmed by 5 bases and the J gene end by 3 bases; junction bases not matched to a gene: 6. The CDR3 consists of 14 residues. CDR3 coding DNA: TGCGCCAGCAGTTGGGACAGGGAGATCTACGAGCAGTACTTC. As protein: CASSWDREIYEQYF.

The chain employs TRBV2 and TRBJ2-7; TRBD1 aligns across 7 bases. The CDR3 contains 13 residues. V dropped 7 bases and J dropped 3; count of bases not matched to a gene: 6. CDR1 SNHLY and CDR2 FYNNEI come from the germline V gene. CDR3 protein: CASTGTAVYEQYF. The CDR3 coding sequence is TGTGCCAGCACCGGGACAGCGGTCTACGAGCAGTACTTC.

The rearrangement links TRBV27 to TRBJ1-2; no clear D gene. This CDR3 spans 13 amino acids. Germline V gene data show CDR1 as MNHEY and CDR2 as SMNVEV (reference sequence). Trimming took off 5 bases at V and 1 base at J, with 8 bases between the two ends. The CDR3 DNA is TGTGCCAGCAGTCGATACGGTAACTATGGCTACACCTTC. Its protein is CASSRYGNYGYTF.

The chain joins TRBV27 to TRBJ1-2; unclear D gene. V was clipped by 2 bases and J by 8 bases, with 12 bases between them. CDR3 length: 13 amino acids. CDR1 and CDR2 (germline): MNHEY, SMNVEV (reference sequence). DNA of the CDR3: TGTGCCAGCAGTTTAAGAGGGTTTGGGGGCTACACCTTC. It translates to CASSLRGFGGYTF.

The J gene is TRBJ1-1, the V gene TRBV7-3, with D maybe TRBD1 (5 bases). V shed 0 bases and J shed 8 bases, with 10 bases lying between them. The CDR3 covers 13 residues. Germline CDR1 and CDR2: SGHTA and FQGTGA. CDR3 nucleotides: TGTGCCAGCAGCTTAACAGGGGAGGGAGAAGCTTTCTTT. As protein: CASSLTGEGEAFF.

The chain uses TRBV28 and TRBJ2-1, with 10 bases lining up with TRBD2. The junction had 9 bases not matched to a gene; V was cut back by 4 bases and J by 6 bases. This CDR3 region has 16 residues. The germline V gene encodes CDR1 MDHEN and CDR2 SYDVKM. The CDR3 DNA is TGTGCCAGCAGTTCGGGGGGACTAGCGCCTCCCAATGAGCAGTTCTTC. Its translation: CASSSGGLAPPNEQFF.

This clone is a singleton in its sample. This rearrangement joins TRBV5-1 to TRBJ1-1; no definite D call. This CDR3 has 14 residues. Germline-derived CDR1 and CDR2 are SGHRS and YFSETQ. V was pared by 0 bases and J by 7 bases, with 13 bases between. CDR3 protein: CASSLALGAGEAFF. The CDR3 nucleotides read TGCGCCAGCAGCTTGGCCTTAGGAGCCGGTGAAGCTTTCTTT.

This clone was recorded only once. The chain couples TRBV19 to TRBJ2-2; no firm D call. Germline-derived CDR1 and CDR2 are LNHDA and SQIVND (reference sequence). Trimming shortened V by 5 bases and J by 6 bases, and 13 bases separated the two germline ends. The CDR3 runs to 14 residues. The CDR3 DNA sequence: TGTGCCAGTAGTGCGATTTATCTGTCCGGGGAGCTGTTTTTT. Translated, it gives CASSAIYLSGELFF.